Listed here is a single T cell receptor (beta chain). The antigen is undetermined. The sample comes from a study of radiation and T cells in renal cell carcinoma. As for the study in general: Nephrectomy followed 15 Gy stereotactic body radiation by 4 weeks. Findings and limits, study-wide: From baseline, blood top tumor clonotypes peaked at 2 weeks post-radiation.

Sample time point: blood 2 weeks post-SBRT. The treatment here: 15 Gy SBRT to primary tumor, nephrectomy 4 weeks later. Radiation-treated patients gave blood at baseline, week 2 and week 4. Here immunoSEQ multiplex PCR was the method, and the copy in TCRdb shows in-frame clones only, minus some. This table has 100,000 to 150,000 clones, around four fifths appearing once. Trimming took 3 bases from V and 6 from J, leaving 10 bases between them. The CDR3 has 14 amino acids. CDR1 is SGHRS, CDR2 YFSETQ, per germline. The sample was blood, taken from a patient whose treatment included radiotherapy and nephrectomy. The clonotype was recovered from an older woman with renal cell carcinoma. The chain joins TRBV5-1 to TRBJ1-6; unclear D gene. CDR3 protein: CASSSTELNSPLHF. Written as DNA, the CDR3 is TGCGCCAGCAGCTCGACCGAGCTTAATTCACCCCTCCACTTT.